The next 16 T cell receptor beta chains were all read from a single sample in a study of T cells in Graves' hyperthyroidism and ophthalmopathy. The TCR beta CDR3 regions underwent amplification using RNA transcripts as the source. The HTBI primer set served for first-round RT-PCR of the TCR CDR3. TCRdb re-analysed the multiplex PCR reads in MiXCR, keeping a single row per CDR3 protein. Of about 400,000 distinct CDR3 sequences listed, about an eighth are singletons. Sequenced material: blood. The receptor set was obtained from a man aged 50 or older with Graves' ophthalmopathy.

This clonotype was counted between two and nine times. The rearrangement links TRBV2 to TRBJ2-1; 8 nucleotides match TRBD2. CDR3 length: 15 amino acids. Per germline, CDR1 SNHLY and CDR2 FYNNEI. Germline trimming cut 4 bases from V and 4 bases from J; bases unmatched to any gene: 6. The CDR3 nucleotides are TGTGCCAGCAGTGTTGCGCTAGCGGGTTACAATGAGCAGTTCTTC. Translation: CASSVALAGYNEQFF.

This clonotype has a count of ten or more. The chain employs TRBV2 and TRBJ1-5; D not certain. There are 13 residues in the CDR3. Trimming left V 3 bases short and J 5 bases short, with 8 bases between. Per germline, CDR1 SNHLY and CDR2 FYNNEI. CDR3 protein: CASSDSAYQPQHF. The CDR3 coding sequence is TGTGCCAGCAGTGACTCGGCGTATCAGCCCCAGCATTTT.

This clonotype came up a few times. The V call is TRBV6-1, the J call TRBJ1-6; D is undetermined. There are 16 residues in the CDR3. Per germline, CDR1 MNHNS and CDR2 SASEGT. V lost 2 bases and J 0 bases, leaving 8 bases between the germline ends. CDR3 sequence reads: CASSESLLSYNSPLHF. DNA of the CDR3: TGTGCCAGCAGTGAAAGTCTCCTCTCCTATAATTCACCCCTCCACTTT.

This clonotype was detected many times. V usage is TRBV15 and J usage is TRBJ1-2; D is uncertain. CDR1 is LNHNV, CDR2 YYDKDF, per germline (reference sequence). The CDR3 runs 13 residues. V gave up 3 bases and J gave up 7 bases, with 12 bases separating them. The CDR3 nucleotides read TGTGCCACCAGCAGTTGGTTGGATCCTGGCTACACCTTC. Amino acids: CATSSWLDPGYTF. Full variable domain (remainder filled in from reference TRBV15 and TRBJ1-2): DAMVIQNPRYQVTQFGKPVTLSCSQTLNHNVMYWYQQKSSQAPKLLFHYYDKDFNNEADTPDNFQSRRPNTSFCFLDIRSPGLGDTAMYLCATSSWLDPGYTFGSGTRLTVV.

This clonotype was seen more than once but under ten times. The genes are TRBV9 and TRBJ2-2, with 13 bases matching TRBD2. The V gene end was trimmed by 0 bases and the J gene end by 6 bases; junction bases not matched to a gene: 2. The germline V gene encodes CDR1 SGDLS and CDR2 YYNGEE. There are 16 residues in the CDR3. CDR3 DNA: TGTGCCAGCAGCGTAGGGACTAGCGGGAGTGCCGGGGAGCTGTTTTTT. It specifies CASSVGTSGSAGELFF.

This clonotype showed up many times. The CDR3 sequence: CASSPDQGYNTEAFF. CDR3 nucleotide sequence: TGCGCCAGCAGCCCAGACCAGGGGTATAACACTGAAGCTTTCTTT. The gene calls are TRBV5-1 and TRBJ1-1; D perhaps matches TRBD1 (6 bases). Germline CDR1 and CDR2: SGHRS and YFSETQ. The CDR3 contains 15 residues. V lost 4 bases and J lost 2, with 15 bases in between.

There are many counts of this clonotype. The chain links TRBV18 to TRBJ2-7; D uncertain. This CDR3 contains 13 residues. Germline CDR1 reads KGHSH; CDR2 reads LQKENI. V shed 0 bases and J shed 2 bases, with 5 bases lying between them. The CDR3 bases are TGTGCCAGCTCACCACCTGGGACCTACGAGCAGTACTTC. Protein product: CASSPPGTYEQYF.

The chain links TRBV29-1 to TRBJ2-2; D not resolved. Trimming pared 3 bases from V and 1 base from J, leaving 6 bases between. The CDR3 runs to 13 residues. Germline lookup yields CDR1 SQVTM and CDR2 ANQGSEA. In DNA, the CDR3 is TGCAGCGTTGAGAGCTTGAACACCGGGGAGCTGTTTTTT. Its translation is CSVESLNTGELFF.

This clonotype was detected many times. The rearrangement joins TRBV10-3 to TRBJ1-2, with 7 positions matching TRBD1. The CDR3 has 18 residues. V shed 0 bases and J 1 base; nucleotides not matched to a gene: 11. Germline lookup yields CDR1 ENHRY and CDR2 SYGVKD. The CDR3 nucleotides are TGTGCCATCAGTGAGTCTCGCGACAGGGAACCTATTAACTATGGCTACACCTTC. It specifies CAISESRDREPINYGYTF.

For this clonotype: A much larger clone lies one base from this, so it may be a read error. The V and J genes are TRBV20-1 and TRBJ2-1; TRBD2 aligns across 12 bases. After removal of 5 bases from V and 10 bases from J, the junction contained 9 bases not matched to a gene. CDR1 is DFQATT and CDR2 is SNEGSKA in the germline V gene (reference sequence). The CDR3 covers 14 residues. The CDR3 DNA is TGCAGTGCTGAATATCGACTAGCGGGAGACGAGCAGTTCTTC. This encodes CSAEYRLAGDEQFF.

This clonotype was observed at least ten times. The V call is TRBV30, the J call TRBJ2-2; no clear D gene. V lost 4 bases and J lost 7, with 10 bases in between. CDR3 size: 12 residues. Germline values: CDR1 GTSNPN, CDR2 SVGIG (reference sequence). CDR3 in amino acids: CAWTRGYGELFF. CDR3 coding DNA: TGTGCCTGGACAAGAGGATACGGGGAGCTGTTTTTT.

The chain carries TRBV10-3 and TRBJ2-3; weak D call: TRBD2 (5 bases). V was pared by 4 bases and J by 0 bases, with 8 bases between. The length of the CDR3 is 14 residues. From germline, CDR1 is ENHRY and CDR2 SYGVKD. CDR3 region: CAISGRGSTDTQYF. CDR3 in DNA: TGTGCCATCAGTGGGAGAGGGAGCACAGATACGCAGTATTTT.

The V call is TRBV19, the J call TRBJ2-3, with 8 positions matching TRBD1. This CDR3 is built from 19 residues. Germline CDR1 and CDR2: LNHDA and SQIVND (reference sequence). The V and J ends lost 0 bases and 2 bases, in that order; junction bases with no gene match: 13. CDR3 in DNA: TGTGCCAGTAGTATAGAAGATCTGGGGCAGGGGGCCATCACAGATACGCAGTATTTT. It yields the protein CASSIEDLGQGAITDTQYF.

The table lists this clonotype with many counts. The chain links TRBV11-3 to TRBJ2-1, with a possible D match to TRBD2 (5 bases). The germline gives CDR1 SGHNT, CDR2 YENEEA. Trimming shortened V by 1 base and J by 6 bases, and 10 bases separated the two germline ends. The length of the CDR3 is 14 residues. The CDR3 bases are TGTGCCAGCAGCTTAGCCCTACTAGGCAATGAGCAGTTCTTC. It translates to CASSLALLGNEQFF.

This clonotype occurred many times. The chain carries TRBV7-9 and TRBJ2-1; D remains ambiguous. CDR1 SEHNR and CDR2 FQNEAQ come from the germline V gene (reference sequence). Trimming took off 2 bases at V and 6 bases at J, with 5 bases between the two ends. The CDR3 contains 12 residues. In nucleotides, the CDR3 is TGTGCCAGCAGCTTAAGTTTCAATGAGCAGTTCTTC. Translated: CASSLSFNEQFF.

The chain carries TRBV6-2 or TRBV6-3 and TRBJ2-7; no reliable D call. The germline V and J ends were trimmed by 6 bases and 2 bases, with 14 bases remaining between them. The germline V gene encodes CDR1 MNHEY and CDR2 SVGEGT. The CDR3 consists of 14 residues. The DNA for the CDR3 is TGTGCCAGCAGATACCCGGACCGACCCTACGAGCAGTACTTC. It is translated as CASRYPDRPYEQYF.